This T cell receptor (beta chain) was found in a study of cytomegalovirus exposure and HLA in healthy donors. PCR primers comprised 60 Vbeta and 13 Jbeta primers. Assay used: immunoSEQ multiplex PCR; TCRdb lists only in-frame clones, some missing. Of about 100,000 clones in the sample, roughly 75% were seen once. Findings of the study overall: Presence/absence analyses assumed roughly uniform sequencing depth across donors.

With V trimmed by 1 base and J by 5 bases, 4 bases remained unmatched. The germline V gene has CDR1 SNHLY and CDR2 FYNNEI. The CDR3 length is 15 residues. Comments on this clone: The target antigen is unknown.

This chain uses TRBV2 with TRBJ2-1, with 8 bases fitting TRBD2. The sample consisted of PBMCs. This clonotype originated in a woman between 18 and 29 years old in good health and CMV-seropositive. In DNA form, the CDR3 reads TGTGCCAGCAGTGAAGACGGGAGGGCCCACAATGAGCAGTTCTTC. Translated: CASSEDGRAHNEQFF.